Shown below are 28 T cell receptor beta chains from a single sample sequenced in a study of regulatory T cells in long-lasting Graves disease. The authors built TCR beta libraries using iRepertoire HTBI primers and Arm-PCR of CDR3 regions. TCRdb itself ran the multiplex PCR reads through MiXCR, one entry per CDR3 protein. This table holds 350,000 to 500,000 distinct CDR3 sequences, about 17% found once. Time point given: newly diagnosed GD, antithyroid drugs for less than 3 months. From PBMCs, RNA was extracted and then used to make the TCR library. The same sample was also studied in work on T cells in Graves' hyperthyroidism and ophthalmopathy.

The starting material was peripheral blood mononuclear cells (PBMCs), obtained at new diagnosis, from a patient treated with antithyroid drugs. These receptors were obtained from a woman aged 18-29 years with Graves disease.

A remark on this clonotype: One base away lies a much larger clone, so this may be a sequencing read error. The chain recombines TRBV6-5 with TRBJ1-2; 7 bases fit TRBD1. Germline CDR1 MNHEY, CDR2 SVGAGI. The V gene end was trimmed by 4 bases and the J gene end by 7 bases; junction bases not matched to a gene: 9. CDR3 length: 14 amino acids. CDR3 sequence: CASSSNEQGCGYTF. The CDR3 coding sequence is TGTGCCAGCAGTTCGAACGAACAGGGGTGTGGCTACACCTTC.

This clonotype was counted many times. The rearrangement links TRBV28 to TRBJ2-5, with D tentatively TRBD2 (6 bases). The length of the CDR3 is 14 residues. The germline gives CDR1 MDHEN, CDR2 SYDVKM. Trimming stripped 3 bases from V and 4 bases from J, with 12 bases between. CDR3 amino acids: CASSFAEGGETQYF. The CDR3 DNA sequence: TGTGCCAGCAGTTTCGCGGAGGGAGGAGAGACCCAGTACTTC. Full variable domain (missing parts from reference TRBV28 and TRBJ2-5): DVKVTQSSRYLVKRTGEKVFLECVQDMDHENMFWYRQDPGLGLRLIYFSYDVKMKEKGDIPEGYSVSREKKERFSLILESASTNQTSMYLCASSFAEGGETQYFGPGTRLLVL.

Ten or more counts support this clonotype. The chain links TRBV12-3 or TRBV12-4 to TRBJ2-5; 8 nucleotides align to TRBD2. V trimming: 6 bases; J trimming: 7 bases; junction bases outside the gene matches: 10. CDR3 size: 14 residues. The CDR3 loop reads CASRSRTSYSTQYF. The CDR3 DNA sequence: TGTGCCAGCAGGTCAAGGACTAGCTACTCGACCCAGTACTTC.

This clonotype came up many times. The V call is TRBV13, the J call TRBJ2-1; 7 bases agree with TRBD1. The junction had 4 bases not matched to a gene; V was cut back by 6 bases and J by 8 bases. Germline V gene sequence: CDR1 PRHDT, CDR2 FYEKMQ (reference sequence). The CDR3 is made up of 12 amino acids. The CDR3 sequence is CASRTTGHEQFF. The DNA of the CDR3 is TGTGCCAGCAGAACGACAGGGCATGAGCAGTTCTTC.

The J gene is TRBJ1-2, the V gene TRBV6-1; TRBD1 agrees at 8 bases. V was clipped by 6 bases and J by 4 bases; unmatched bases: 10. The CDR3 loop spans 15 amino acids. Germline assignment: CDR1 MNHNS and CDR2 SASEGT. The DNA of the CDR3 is TGTGCCAGCAGGCCGTACAGGGGGGGAATCTATGGCTACACCTTC. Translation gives CASRPYRGGIYGYTF.

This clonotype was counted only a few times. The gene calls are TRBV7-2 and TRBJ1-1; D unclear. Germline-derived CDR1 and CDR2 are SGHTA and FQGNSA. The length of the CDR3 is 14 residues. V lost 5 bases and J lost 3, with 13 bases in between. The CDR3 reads CASSLKHFDTEAFF. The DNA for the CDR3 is TGTGCCAGCAGCCTCAAACACTTTGACACTGAAGCTTTCTTT.

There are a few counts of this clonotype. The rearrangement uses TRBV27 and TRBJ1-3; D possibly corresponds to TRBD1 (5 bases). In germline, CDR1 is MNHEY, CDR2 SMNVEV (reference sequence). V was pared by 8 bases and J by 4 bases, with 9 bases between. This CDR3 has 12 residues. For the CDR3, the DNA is TGTGCCAGCCGGGACTTCGGAAACACCATATATTTT. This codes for CASRDFGNTIYF.

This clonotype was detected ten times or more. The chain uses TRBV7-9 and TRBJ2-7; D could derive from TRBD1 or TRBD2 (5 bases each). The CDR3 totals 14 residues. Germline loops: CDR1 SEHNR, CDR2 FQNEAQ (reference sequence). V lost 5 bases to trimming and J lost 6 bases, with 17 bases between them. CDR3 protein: CASSHRDVTAEQYF. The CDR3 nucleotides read TGTGCCAGCAGCCACCGGGACGTGACCGCCGAGCAGTACTTC.

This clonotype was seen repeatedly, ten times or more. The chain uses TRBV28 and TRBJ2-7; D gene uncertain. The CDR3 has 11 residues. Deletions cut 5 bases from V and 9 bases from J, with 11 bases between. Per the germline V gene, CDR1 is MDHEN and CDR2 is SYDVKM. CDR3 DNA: TGTGCCAGCAGTCCCCCCGGGCCGCAGTACTTC. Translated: CASSPPGPQYF.

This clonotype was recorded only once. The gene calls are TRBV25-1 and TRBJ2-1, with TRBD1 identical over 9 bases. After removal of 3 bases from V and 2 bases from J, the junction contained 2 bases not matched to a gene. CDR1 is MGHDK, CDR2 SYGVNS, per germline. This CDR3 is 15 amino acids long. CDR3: CASSEYRGPYNEQFF. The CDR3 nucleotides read TGTGCCAGCAGTGAGTACAGGGGGCCCTACAATGAGCAGTTCTTC.

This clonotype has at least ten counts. The CDR3 bases are TGCAGTGCTAGACCCGAGACAGACTATGGCTACACCTTC. Its protein product is CSARPETDYGYTF. The J gene is TRBJ1-2, the V gene TRBV20-1; D is possibly TRBD1 (5 bases). The germline V and J ends were trimmed by 2 bases and 3 bases, with 10 bases remaining between them. The CDR3 sequence is 13 residues long. In germline, CDR1 is DFQATT, CDR2 SNEGSKA (reference sequence).

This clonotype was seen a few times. The CDR3 region has the DNA TGCGCCAGCAGTGACCTCACAGATACGCAGTATTTT. It yields the protein CASSDLTDTQYF. This chain connects TRBV10-1 to TRBJ2-3; D uncertain. This CDR3 comprises 12 residues. Deletions cut 3 bases from V and 2 bases from J, with 3 bases between. Germline values: CDR1 WNHNN, CDR2 SYGVQD (reference sequence).

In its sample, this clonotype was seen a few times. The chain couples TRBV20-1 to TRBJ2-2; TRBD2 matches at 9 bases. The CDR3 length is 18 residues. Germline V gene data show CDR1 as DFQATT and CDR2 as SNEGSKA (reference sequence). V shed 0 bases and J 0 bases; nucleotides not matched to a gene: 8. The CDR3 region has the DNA TGCAGTGCTAGAGATCTCCAATCTAGCGGGGCGAACACCGGGGAGCTGTTTTTT. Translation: CSARDLQSSGANTGELFF.

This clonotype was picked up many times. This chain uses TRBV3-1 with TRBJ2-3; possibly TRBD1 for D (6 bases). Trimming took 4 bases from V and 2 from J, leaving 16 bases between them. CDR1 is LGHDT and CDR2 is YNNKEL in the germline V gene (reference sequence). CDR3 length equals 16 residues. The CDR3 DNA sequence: TGTGCCAGCAGCCCTACAGGGAATCTGTTCACAGATACGCAGTATTTT. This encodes CASSPTGNLFTDTQYF.

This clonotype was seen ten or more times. The CDR3 region is CASSPNLAGGPNEQFF. In DNA, the CDR3 is TGTGCCAGCAGCCCCAATCTAGCGGGAGGGCCAAATGAGCAGTTCTTC. The chain carries TRBV7-9 and TRBJ2-1; 12 positions agree with TRBD2. J gave up 7 bases and V 5 bases, and 9 bases lay outside the gene matches. The CDR3 has 16 amino acids. The V gene's germline CDR1 is SEHNR and CDR2 FQNEAQ (reference sequence).

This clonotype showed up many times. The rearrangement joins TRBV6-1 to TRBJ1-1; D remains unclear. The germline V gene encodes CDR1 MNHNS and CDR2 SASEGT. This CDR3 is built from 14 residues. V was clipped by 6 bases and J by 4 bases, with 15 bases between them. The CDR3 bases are TGTGCCAGCAGGAGGTCGTCGGTGGCCACTGAAGCTTTCTTT. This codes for CASRRSSVATEAFF.

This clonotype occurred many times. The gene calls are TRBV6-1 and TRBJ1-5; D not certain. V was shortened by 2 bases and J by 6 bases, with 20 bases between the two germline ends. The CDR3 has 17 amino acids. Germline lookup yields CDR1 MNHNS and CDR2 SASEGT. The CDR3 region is CASSEIAEGGLGQPQHF. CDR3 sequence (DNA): TGTGCCAGCAGTGAAATCGCAGAAGGAGGTTTGGGTCAGCCCCAGCATTTT.

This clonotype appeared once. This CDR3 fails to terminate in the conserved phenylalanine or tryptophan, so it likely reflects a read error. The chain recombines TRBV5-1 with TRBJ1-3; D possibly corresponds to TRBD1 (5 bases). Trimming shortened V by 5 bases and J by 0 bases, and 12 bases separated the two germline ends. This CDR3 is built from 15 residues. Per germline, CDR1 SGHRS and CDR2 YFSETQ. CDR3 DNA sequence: TGCGCCAGCAGAGCCGGGACTCGCTCTGGAAACACCATATATCTT. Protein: CASRAGTRSGNTIYL.

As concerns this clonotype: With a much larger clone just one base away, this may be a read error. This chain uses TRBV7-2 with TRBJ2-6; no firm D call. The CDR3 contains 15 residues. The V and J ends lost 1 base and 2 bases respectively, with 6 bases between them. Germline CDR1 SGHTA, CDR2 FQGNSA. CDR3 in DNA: TGTGCCAGCAGCTTAGAAAGAGCTGGGGCCAACGTCCTGACTTTC. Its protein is CASSLERAGANVLTF.

The CDR3 loop is CSARSIGLAGGPYEQYF. Here the CDR3 DNA reads TGCAGTGCTAGATCAATAGGACTAGCGGGAGGACCCTACGAGCAGTACTTC. The V call is TRBV20-1, the J call TRBJ2-7, with 14 bases aligning to TRBD2. This CDR3 contains 17 residues. The germline CDR1 and CDR2 sequences are DFQATT and SNEGSKA (reference sequence). Losses at the gene ends were 2 bases for V and 2 bases for J; bases not matched to a gene: 8.

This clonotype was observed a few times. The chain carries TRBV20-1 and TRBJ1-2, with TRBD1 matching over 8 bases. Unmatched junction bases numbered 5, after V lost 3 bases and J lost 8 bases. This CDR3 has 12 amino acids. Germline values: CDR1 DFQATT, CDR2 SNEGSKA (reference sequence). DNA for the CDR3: TGCAGTGCTAGTAGGACAGGGTGGGGCTACACCTTC. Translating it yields CSASRTGWGYTF.

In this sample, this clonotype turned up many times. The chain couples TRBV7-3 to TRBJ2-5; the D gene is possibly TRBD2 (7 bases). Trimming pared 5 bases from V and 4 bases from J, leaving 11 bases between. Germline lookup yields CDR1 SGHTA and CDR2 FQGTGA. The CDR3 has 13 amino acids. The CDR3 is CASSRGGGETQYF. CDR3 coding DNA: TGTGCCAGCAGCCGGGGAGGGGGAGAGACCCAGTACTTC.

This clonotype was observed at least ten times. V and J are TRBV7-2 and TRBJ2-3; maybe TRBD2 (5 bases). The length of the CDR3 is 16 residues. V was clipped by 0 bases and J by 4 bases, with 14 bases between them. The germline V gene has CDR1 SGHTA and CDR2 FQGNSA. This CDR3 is CASSLAGARFPDTQYF. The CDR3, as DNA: TGTGCCAGCAGCTTAGCGGGAGCCAGGTTTCCAGATACGCAGTATTTT.

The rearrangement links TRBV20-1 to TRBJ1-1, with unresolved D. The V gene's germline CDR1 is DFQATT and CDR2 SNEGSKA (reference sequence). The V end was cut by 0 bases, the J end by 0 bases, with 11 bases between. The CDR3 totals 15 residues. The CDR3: CSARDLRGMNTEAFF. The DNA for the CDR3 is TGCAGTGCTAGAGATTTGCGTGGCATGAACACTGAAGCTTTCTTT.

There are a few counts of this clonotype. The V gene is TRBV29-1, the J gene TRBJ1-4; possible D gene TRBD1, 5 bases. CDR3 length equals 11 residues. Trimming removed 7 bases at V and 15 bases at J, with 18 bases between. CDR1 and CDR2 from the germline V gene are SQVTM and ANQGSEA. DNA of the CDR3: TGCAGCGCTACCCGGGACGGTGAGGTGTTTTTT. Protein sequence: CSATRDGEVFF.

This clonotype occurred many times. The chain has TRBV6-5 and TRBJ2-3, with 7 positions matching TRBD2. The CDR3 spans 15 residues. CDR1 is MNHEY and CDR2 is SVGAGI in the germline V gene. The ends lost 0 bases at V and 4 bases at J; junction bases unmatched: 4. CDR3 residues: CASSYSAGVADTQYF. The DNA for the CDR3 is TGTGCCAGCAGTTACTCGGCGGGAGTTGCAGATACGCAGTATTTT.

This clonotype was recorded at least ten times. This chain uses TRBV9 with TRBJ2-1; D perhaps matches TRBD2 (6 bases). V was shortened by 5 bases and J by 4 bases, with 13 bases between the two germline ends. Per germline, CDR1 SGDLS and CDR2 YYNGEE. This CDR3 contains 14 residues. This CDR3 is CASSVGGTYNEQFF. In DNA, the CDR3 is TGTGCCAGCAGTGTCGGGGGAACGTACAATGAGCAGTTCTTC.

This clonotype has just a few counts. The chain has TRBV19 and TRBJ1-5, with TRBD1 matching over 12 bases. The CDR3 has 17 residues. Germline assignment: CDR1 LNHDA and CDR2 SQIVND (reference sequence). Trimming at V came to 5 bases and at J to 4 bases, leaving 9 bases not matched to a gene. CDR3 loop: CASSSRDRGLGNQPQHF. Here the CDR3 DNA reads TGTGCCAGTAGTTCGCGGGACAGGGGGCTTGGAAATCAGCCCCAGCATTTT.